Sequencing of this T cell receptor beta chain was carried out in a study of OX40 agonist ivuxolimab in advanced cancers. Overall study: Approximately 40% of patients had received prior checkpoint inhibitor therapy.

The V end was cut by 0 bases, the J end by 9 bases, with 13 bases between. CDR1 and CDR2 (germline): SGDLS, YYNGEE. The length of the CDR3 is 14 residues. This table comes from immunoSEQ multiplex PCR, and its TCRdb copy is limited to in-frame clones, with some not included. The repertoire has over 75,000 clones, around 90% of them found once; the top ten carry 0.3% to 0.4%. The clonotype was recovered from an adult with an advanced solid tumor such as melanoma, head and neck, liver or kidney cancer. The chain recombines TRBV9 with TRBJ2-1; no clear D gene. The source material was CD4+ or CD8+ T cells sorted from blood, sampled in a trial of the OX40 agonist ivuxolimab. The CDR3 sequence: CASSVAPSDLEQFF. For the CDR3, the DNA is TGTGCCAGCAGCGTAGCCCCTAGTGACCTTGAGCAGTTCTTC.